This entry is about one T cell receptor beta chain. Germline loops: CDR1 SGHNT, CDR2 YYREEE (reference sequence). V gave up 4 bases and J gave up 2 bases; unmatched junction bases: 10. The CDR3 length is 18 residues. This sample was taken from a study of cytomegalovirus exposure and HLA in healthy donors. Study background: In an early release, HLA-typed donors contributed approximately 82 million unique TCR sequences.

Primers for the PCR totalled 60 Vbeta and 13 Jbeta. Clones were sequenced by immunoSEQ multiplex PCR, and TCRdb holds only the in-frame ones, with some missing. Among around 67,000 clones listed, around 82% were seen once. The chain carries TRBV5-4 and TRBJ2-1, with TRBD2 identical over 12 bases. The source material was PBMCs. The TCR sequence derives from a man between 18 and 29 years old in good health and CMV-seropositive. CDR3 loop: CASSPTSSGRAPYNEQFF. CDR3 DNA sequence: TGTGCCAGCAGCCCTACCTCTAGCGGGAGGGCCCCCTACAATGAGCAGTTCTTC.